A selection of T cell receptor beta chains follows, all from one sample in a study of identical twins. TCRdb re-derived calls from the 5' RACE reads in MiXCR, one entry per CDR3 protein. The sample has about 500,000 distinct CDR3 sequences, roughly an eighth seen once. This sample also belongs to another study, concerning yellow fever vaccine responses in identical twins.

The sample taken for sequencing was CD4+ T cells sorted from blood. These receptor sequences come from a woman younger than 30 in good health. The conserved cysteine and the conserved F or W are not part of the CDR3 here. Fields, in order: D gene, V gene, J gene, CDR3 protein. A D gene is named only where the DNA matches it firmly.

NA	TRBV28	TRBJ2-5	ASSLGVGNEETQY
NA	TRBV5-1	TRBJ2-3	ASSLGTENTQY
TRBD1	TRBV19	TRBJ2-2	ASGNRQGTGELF
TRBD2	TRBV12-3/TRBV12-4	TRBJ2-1	ASRRAGGGREQF
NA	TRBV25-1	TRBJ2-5	ASSEPGGGRRTQY
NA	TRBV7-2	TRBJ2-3	ASSSSGYSTDTQY
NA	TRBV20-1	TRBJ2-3	GAKNIASHADTQY
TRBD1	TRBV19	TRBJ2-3	ASSITGGWSLGTDTQY
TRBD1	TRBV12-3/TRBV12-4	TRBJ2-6	AFSLGGDRVYSGANVLT
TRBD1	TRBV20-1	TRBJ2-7	SANDRGIYEQY
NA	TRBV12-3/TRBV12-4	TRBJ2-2	ASGELF
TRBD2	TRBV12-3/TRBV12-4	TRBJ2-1	ASSPRLAGGNNEQF
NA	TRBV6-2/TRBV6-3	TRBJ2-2	ASNNGTLRALYTGELF
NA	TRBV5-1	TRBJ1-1	ASSRTADNSEAF
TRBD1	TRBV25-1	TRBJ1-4	ASSGTGVSEKLF
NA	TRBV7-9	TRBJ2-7	ASSLRNGAGYEQY
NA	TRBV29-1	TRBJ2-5	SVGQIETQY
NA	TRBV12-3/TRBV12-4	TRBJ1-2	ASSSWTELGGYT
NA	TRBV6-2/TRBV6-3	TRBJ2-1	ASSNTETEQF
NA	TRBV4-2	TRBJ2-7	ASSQDHASESYEQY
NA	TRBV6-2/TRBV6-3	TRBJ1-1	ASSTLTVNTEAF
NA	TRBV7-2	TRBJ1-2	ASTPDTVGYT
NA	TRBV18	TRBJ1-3	ASSGDIIAAGNTIY
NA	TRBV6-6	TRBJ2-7	ASRDMNAYEQY
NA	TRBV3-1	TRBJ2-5	ASSQRLGSSETQY
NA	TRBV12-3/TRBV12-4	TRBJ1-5	ASSKRGGQPQH
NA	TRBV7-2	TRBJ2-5	ASSLLLTAGETQY
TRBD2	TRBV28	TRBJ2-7	ASSEHGGGRISTYEQY
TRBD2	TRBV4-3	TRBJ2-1	ASSQEPGTSGFYNEQF
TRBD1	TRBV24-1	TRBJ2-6	ATSDSGQGAPGANVLT
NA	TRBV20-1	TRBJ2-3	RSARGGVGTDTQY
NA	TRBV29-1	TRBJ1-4	SVGAPEREKLF
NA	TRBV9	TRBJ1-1	ASSVDFGDTEAF
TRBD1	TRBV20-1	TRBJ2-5	SASGQGTTQY
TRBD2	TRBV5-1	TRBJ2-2	ASSFGFGWTSGKVYTGELF
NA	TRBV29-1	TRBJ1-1	SVAQKVMNTEAF
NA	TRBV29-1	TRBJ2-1	SVEGGSASILYNEQF
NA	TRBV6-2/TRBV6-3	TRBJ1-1	ASSRAMNTEAF
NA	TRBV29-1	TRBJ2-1	SVKKGYEQF
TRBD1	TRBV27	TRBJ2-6	ASSLETGAGANVLT
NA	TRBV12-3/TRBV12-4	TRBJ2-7	ASSPGDNYEQY
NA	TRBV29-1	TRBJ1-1	SVVWNTEAF
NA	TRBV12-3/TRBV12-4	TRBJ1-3	ASSLMGGSGNTIY
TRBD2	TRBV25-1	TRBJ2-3	ASELAGGPLTDTQY
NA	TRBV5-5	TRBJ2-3	ASSFGTRRY
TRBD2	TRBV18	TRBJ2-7	ASSPTSGPYEQY
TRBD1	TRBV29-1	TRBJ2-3	SVVDRGGSTDTQY
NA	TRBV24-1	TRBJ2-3	ATSDFGGGTDTQY
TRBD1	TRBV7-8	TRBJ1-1	ASSLFSAGGNTEAF
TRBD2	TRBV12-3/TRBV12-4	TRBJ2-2	ASSFLAGVTTGELF
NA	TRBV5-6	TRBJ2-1	ASINEGGDEQF
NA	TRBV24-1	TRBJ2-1	ATGGGTQPYNEQF
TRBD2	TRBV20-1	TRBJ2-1	SARDLSGSYNEQF
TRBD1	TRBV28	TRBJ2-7	ASMGQLPYEQY
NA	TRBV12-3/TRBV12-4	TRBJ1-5	ASSQRTGVQPQH